This T cell receptor (beta chain) is from a study of cytotoxic CD8 clonotypes in ibrutinib-treated CLL. Study in general: It was after a median around twelve months of treatment, range 6 to 36, that response samples were taken.

This clone appeared once. Data came from immunoSEQ multiplex PCR; TCRdb stores just in-frame clones and leaves some out. The table shows 110,000 to 150,000 clones, with around 77% occurring only once. The V gene lost 6 bases and the J gene lost 2 bases, with 13 bases spanning the gap. The CDR3 contains 15 residues. Germline CDR1 reads KGHSH; CDR2 reads LQKENI. The V gene is TRBV18, the J gene TRBJ2-2; either TRBD1 or TRBD2 may fit D (5 bases each). The source of this sequence is a human donor with chronic lymphocytic leukemia. The specimen comprised PBMCs, sampled after 12 months of ibrutinib treatment. The chain's CDR3 is CASSIDGTNTGELFF. DNA of the CDR3: TGTGCCAGCTCTATAGACGGGACCAACACCGGGGAGCTGTTTTTT.